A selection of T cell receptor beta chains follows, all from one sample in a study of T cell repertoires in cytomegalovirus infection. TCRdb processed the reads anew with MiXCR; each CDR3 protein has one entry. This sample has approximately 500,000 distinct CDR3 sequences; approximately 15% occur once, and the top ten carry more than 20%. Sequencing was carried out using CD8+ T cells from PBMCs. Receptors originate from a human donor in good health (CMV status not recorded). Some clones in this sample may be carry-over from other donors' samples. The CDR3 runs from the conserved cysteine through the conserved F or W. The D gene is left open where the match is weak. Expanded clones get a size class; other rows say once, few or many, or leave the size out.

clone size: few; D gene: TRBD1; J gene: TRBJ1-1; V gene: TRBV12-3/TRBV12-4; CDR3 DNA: TGTGCCAGCAGTTCCGGGACAGGGCACACTGAAGCTTTCTTT; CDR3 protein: CASSSGTGHTEAFF
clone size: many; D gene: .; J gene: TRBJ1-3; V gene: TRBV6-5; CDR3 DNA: TGTGCCAGCAGTTACTCGAGCAGGCCCTCTGGAAACACCATATATTTT; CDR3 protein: CASSYSSRPSGNTIYF
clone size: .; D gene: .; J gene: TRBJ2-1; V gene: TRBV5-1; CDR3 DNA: TGCGCCAGCAGCTTGAAAGGGGGACGTAATGAGCAGTTCTTC; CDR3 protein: CASSLKGGRNEQFF
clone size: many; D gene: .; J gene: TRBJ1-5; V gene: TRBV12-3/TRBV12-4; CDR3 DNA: TGTGCCAGCAGTTTAGTTGATCCCTCAGGGGACTATAGCAATCAGCCCCAGCATTTT; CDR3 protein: CASSLVDPSGDYSNQPQHF
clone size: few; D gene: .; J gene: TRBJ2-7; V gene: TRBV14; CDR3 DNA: TGTGCCAGCAGCCAAGAACTGGGGTCCCACGAGCAGTACTTC; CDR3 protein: CASSQELGSHEQYF
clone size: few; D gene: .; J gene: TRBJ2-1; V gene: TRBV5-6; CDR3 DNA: TGTGCCAGCACCCCTATAGGGTACCTATACAATGAGCAGTTCTTC; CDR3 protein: CASTPIGYLYNEQFF
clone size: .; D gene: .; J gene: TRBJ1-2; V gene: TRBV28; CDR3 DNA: TGTGCCAGCAGTTCTCGGGGGGATATTGTCTATGGCTACACCTTC; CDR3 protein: CASSSRGDIVYGYTF
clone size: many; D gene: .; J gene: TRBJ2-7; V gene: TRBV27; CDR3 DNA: TGTGCCAGCAGTTCGTCGTACGGGGAATCCTCCTACGAGCAGTACTTC; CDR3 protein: CASSSSYGESSYEQYF
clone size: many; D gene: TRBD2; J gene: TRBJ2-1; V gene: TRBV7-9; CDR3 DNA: TGTGCCAGCAGCTTAGGTGGACTAGCCGGCAATGAGCAGTTCTTC; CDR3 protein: CASSLGGLAGNEQFF
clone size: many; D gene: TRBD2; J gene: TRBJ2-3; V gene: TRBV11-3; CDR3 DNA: TGTGCCAGCAGCGTGACTAGCGGGAGGGGAGATACGCAGTATTTT; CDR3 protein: CASSVTSGRGDTQYF
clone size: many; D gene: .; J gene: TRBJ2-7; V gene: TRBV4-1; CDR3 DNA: TGCGCCAGCAGCCAAGGCCAGGGGTCTGACGAGCAGTACTTC; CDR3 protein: CASSQGQGSDEQYF
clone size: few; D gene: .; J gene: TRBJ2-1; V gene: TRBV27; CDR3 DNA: TGTGCCAGCAGTTTAGGGGCCGTCTCCTACAATGAGCAGTTCTTC; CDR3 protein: CASSLGAVSYNEQFF
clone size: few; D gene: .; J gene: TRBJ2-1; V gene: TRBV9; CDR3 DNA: TGTGCCAGCAGCGGGGACCATCCCCGAGAGCAGTTCTTC; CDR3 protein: CASSGDHPREQFF
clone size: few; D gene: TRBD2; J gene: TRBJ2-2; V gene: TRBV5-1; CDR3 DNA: TGCGCCAGCAGCTCTCCGGGACTAGCGGGAGAGAGGACCGGGGAGCTGTTTTTT; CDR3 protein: CASSSPGLAGERTGELFF
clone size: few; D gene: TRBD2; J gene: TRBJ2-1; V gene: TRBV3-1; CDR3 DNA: TGTGCCAGCAGCCAAGATCCTGGGACTACCTACAATGAGCAGTTCTTC; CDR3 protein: CASSQDPGTTYNEQFF
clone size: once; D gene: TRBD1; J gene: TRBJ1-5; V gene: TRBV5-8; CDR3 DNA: TGTGCCAGCAGCCCAGACGGACAGGGTGTAATGGCCCAGCATTTT; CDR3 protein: CASSPDGQGVMAQHF
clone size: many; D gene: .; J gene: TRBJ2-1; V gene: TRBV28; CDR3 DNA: TGTGCCAGCAGACTCGGCCAGGTCCCCTACAATGAGCAGTTCTTC; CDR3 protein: CASRLGQVPYNEQFF
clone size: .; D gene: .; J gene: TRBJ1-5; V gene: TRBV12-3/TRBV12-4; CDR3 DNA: TGTGCCAGCAGGCCCGAGGGGAATCAGCCCCAGCAATTT; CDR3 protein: CASRPEGNQPQQF
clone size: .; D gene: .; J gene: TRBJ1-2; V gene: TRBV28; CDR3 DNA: TGTGCCAGCAGATGGACAGCCCACTATGGCTACACCTTC; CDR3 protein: CASRWTAHYGYTF
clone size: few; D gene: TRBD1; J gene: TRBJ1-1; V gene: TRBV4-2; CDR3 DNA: TGTGCCAGCAGCCATGACAGACAGGGTATGAACACTGAAGCTTTCTTT; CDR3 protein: CASSHDRQGMNTEAFF
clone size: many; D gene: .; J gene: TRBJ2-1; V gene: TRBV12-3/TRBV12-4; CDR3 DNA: TGTGCCAGCAGGAGACAGATAACCCTCGCCTACAATGAGCAGTTCTTC; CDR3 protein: CASRRQITLAYNEQFF
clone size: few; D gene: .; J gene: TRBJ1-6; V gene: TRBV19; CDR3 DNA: TGTGCCAGTAGTCGGGTGCTTTGGCAGGGATTTGATTCACCCCTCCACTTT; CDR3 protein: CASSRVLWQGFDSPLHF
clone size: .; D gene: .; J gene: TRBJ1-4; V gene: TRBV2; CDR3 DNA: TGTGCCAGCACTCGGACAGCAGCAACTAATGAAAAACTGTTTTTT; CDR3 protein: CASTRTAATNEKLFF
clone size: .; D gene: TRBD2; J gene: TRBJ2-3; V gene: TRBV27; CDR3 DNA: TGTGCCAGCAGTATAGCGGGGGGGCGTAGCACAGATACGCAGTATTTT; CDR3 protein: CASSIAGGRSTDTQYF
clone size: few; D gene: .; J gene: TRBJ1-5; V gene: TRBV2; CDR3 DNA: TGTGCCAGCAGTCCTTGGGGGGCAGGCAATCAGCCCCAGCATTTT; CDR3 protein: CASSPWGAGNQPQHF
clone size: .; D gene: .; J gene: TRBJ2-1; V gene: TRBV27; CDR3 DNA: TGTGCCAGCAGTTTAACGATGGACAATGAGCAGTTCTTC; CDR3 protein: CASSLTMDNEQFF
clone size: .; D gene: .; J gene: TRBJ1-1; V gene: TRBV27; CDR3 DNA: TGTGCCAGCAGTCCCCGGACATCAAACACTGAAGCTTTCTTT; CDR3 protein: CASSPRTSNTEAFF
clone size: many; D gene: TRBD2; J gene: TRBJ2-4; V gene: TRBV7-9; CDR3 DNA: TGTGCCAGCAGCTCGGGACTAGCGGGGGGGCTGGACAAAAACATTCAGTACTTC; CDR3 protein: CASSSGLAGGLDKNIQYF
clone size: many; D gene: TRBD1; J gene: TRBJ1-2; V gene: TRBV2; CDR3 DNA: TGTGCCAGCACAGAAGGGACAGGGCACTATGGCTACACCTTC; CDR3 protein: CASTEGTGHYGYTF
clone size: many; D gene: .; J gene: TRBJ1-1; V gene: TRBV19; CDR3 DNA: TGTGCCAGTATGGTAGGGGGAATGAACACTGAAGCTTTCTTT; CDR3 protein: CASMVGGMNTEAFF
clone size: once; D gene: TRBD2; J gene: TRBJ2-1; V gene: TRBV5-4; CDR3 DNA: TGTGCCAGCAGCTCGACTAGCGGACCCCGCTACAATGAGCAGTTCTTC; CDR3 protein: CASSSTSGPRYNEQFF
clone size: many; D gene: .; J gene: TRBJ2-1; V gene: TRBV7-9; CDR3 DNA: TGTGCCAGCAGCTCACTGACTAGATTGAATGAGCAGTTCTTC; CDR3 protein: CASSSLTRLNEQFF
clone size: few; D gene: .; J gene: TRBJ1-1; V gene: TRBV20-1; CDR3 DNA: TGCAGTGCTAGAGATCAACGGGGGGGGATCAACACTGAAGCTTTCTTT; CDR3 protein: CSARDQRGGINTEAFF
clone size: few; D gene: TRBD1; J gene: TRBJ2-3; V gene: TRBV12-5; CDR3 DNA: TGTGCTAGTGGTTTGGATACAGGGGACACAGGGGGGCAGTATTTT; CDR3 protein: CASGLDTGDTGGQYF
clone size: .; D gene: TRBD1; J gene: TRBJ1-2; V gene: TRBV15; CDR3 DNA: TGTGCCACCAGCAGTCGAGGGGGCCCCTTCTATGGCTACACCTTC; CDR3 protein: CATSSRGGPFYGYTF
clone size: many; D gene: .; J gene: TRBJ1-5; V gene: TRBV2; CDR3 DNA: TGTGCCAGCAGTGAATTCGCGGCATTAGACCAGCCCCAGCATTTT; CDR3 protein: CASSEFAALDQPQHF
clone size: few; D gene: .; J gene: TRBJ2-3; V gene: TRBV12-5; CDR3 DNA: TGTGCTAGTGGTTTGGCACAAAACACAGATACGCAGTATTTT; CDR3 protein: CASGLAQNTDTQYF
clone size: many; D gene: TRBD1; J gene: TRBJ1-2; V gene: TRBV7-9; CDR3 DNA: TGTGCCAGCAGCGTAAGGACAGGGAATGGCTACACCTTC; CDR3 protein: CASSVRTGNGYTF
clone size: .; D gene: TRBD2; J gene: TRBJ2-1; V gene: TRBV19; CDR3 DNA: TGTGCCAGTAGTGGTGGAGGGAGCGGGGGTGAGCAGTTCTTC; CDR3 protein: CASSGGGSGGEQFF
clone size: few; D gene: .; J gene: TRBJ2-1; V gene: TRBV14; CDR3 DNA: TGTGCCAGCAGCCCGAGACCTCCGGGGATCTACAATGAGCAGTTCTTC; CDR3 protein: CASSPRPPGIYNEQFF
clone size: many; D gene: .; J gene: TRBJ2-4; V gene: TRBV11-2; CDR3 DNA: TGTGCCAGCAGTTTTACGGGACCCCAGTACTTC; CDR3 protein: CASSFTGPQYF
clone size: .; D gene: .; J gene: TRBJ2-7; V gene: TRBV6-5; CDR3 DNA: TGTGCCAGCAGGGACGCGTGGGAGCAGTACTTC; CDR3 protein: CASRDAWEQYF
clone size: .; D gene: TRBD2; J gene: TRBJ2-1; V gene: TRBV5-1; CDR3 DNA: TGCGCCAGTCTTCGACTAGCGGGAGGGGCGAGGGATGAGCAGTTCTTC; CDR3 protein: CASLRLAGGARDEQFF
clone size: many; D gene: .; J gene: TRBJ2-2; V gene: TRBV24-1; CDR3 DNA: TGTGCCACCAGTGATTTGGACAGTTCAAACACCGGGGAGCTGTTTTTT; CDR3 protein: CATSDLDSSNTGELFF
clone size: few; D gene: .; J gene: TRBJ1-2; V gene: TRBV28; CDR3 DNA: TGTGCCAGCAGTTCACCTCGTTCAGGGATCTATGGCTACACCTTC; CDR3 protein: CASSSPRSGIYGYTF
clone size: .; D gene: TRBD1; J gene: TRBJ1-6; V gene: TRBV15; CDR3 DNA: TGTGCCACCAGCAGGGACAGGGGTTCGGGGTCACCCCTCCACTTT; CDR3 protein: CATSRDRGSGSPLHF
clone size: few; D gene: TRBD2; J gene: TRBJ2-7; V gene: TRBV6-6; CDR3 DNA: TGTGCCAGCAGTTATCTAGCGGGGAATTACGAGCAGTACTTC; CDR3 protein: CASSYLAGNYEQYF
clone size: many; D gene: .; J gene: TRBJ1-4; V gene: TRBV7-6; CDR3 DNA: TGTGCCAGCAGCTTAGCGTTGGGTTCGGAACTGTTTTTT; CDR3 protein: CASSLALGSELFF
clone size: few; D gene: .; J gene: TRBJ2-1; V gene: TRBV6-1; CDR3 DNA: TGTGCCAGCAGCCTAGAGGAGGGGGGGGTGGATGAGCAGTTCTTC; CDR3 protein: CASSLEEGGVDEQFF
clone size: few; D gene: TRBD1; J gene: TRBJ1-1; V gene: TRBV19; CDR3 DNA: TGTGCCAGTAGTATAGATACAGGGGCGACTGAAGCTTTCTTT; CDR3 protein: CASSIDTGATEAFF
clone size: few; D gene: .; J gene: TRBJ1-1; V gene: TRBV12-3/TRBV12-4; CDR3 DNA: TGTGCCAGCAGACCGCCCGGTAACACTGAAGCTTTCTTT; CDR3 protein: CASRPPGNTEAFF
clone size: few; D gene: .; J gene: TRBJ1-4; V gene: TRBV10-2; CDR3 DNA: TGCGCCAGTAGGCCCCGGGCAGGGCGAAGAGAAAAACTGTTTTTT; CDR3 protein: CASRPRAGRREKLFF
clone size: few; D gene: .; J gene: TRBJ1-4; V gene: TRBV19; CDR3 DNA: TGTGCCAGTACCCTCTCCGACAGATGGAATGAAAAACTGTTTTTT; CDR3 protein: CASTLSDRWNEKLFF
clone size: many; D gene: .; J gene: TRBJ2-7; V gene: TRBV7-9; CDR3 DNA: TGTGCCAGCAGCTCAGCAGCCTCCTACGAGCAGTACTTC; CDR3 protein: CASSSAASYEQYF
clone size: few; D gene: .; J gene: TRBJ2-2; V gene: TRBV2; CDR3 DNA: TGTGCCAGCACTAGTTCCGGGTCCGGGGAGCTGTTTTTT; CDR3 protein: CASTSSGSGELFF
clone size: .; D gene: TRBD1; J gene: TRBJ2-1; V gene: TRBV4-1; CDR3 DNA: TGCGCCAGCAGCCCCCGGGACAGGGTGGACAATGAGCAGATCTTC; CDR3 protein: CASSPRDRVDNEQIF
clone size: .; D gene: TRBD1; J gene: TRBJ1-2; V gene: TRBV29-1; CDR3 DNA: TGCAGCGTCGGGGACAGGGTAAAGGATGGCTACACCTTC; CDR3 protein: CSVGDRVKDGYTF